This T cell receptor beta chain comes out of a study of regulatory T cells in long-lasting Graves disease. Noted time point: newly diagnosed GD, antithyroid drugs for less than 3 months. Extracted PBMC RNA gave rise to the TCR library. Germline CDR1 and CDR2: SQVTM and ANQGSEA. The CDR3 contains 13 residues. V lost 4 bases and J lost 7, with 11 bases in between. This clonotype was seen ten or more times. For TCR beta, libraries came from iRepertoire HTBI primers and Arm-PCR of CDR3 regions. MiXCR, applied by TCRdb to the multiplex PCR reads, yields one record per CDR3 protein. The sample includes hundreds of thousands of distinct CDR3 sequences, over 12% of them seen just once. This sample was also put to use in a study of T cells in Graves' hyperthyroidism and ophthalmopathy. Per that paper: Ophthalmopathy, which appeared later, was predicted by the model a median 6.5 months before onset.

The rearrangement joins TRBV29-1 to TRBJ1-6; D remains ambiguous. This sequence was found in a middle-aged woman with Graves disease. The sample here was peripheral blood mononuclear cells (PBMCs), taken at new diagnosis, from a patient treated with antithyroid drugs. This CDR3 reads CSVGEHTNSPLHF. Written as DNA, the CDR3 is TGCAGCGTTGGGGAGCATACGAATTCACCCCTCCACTTT.